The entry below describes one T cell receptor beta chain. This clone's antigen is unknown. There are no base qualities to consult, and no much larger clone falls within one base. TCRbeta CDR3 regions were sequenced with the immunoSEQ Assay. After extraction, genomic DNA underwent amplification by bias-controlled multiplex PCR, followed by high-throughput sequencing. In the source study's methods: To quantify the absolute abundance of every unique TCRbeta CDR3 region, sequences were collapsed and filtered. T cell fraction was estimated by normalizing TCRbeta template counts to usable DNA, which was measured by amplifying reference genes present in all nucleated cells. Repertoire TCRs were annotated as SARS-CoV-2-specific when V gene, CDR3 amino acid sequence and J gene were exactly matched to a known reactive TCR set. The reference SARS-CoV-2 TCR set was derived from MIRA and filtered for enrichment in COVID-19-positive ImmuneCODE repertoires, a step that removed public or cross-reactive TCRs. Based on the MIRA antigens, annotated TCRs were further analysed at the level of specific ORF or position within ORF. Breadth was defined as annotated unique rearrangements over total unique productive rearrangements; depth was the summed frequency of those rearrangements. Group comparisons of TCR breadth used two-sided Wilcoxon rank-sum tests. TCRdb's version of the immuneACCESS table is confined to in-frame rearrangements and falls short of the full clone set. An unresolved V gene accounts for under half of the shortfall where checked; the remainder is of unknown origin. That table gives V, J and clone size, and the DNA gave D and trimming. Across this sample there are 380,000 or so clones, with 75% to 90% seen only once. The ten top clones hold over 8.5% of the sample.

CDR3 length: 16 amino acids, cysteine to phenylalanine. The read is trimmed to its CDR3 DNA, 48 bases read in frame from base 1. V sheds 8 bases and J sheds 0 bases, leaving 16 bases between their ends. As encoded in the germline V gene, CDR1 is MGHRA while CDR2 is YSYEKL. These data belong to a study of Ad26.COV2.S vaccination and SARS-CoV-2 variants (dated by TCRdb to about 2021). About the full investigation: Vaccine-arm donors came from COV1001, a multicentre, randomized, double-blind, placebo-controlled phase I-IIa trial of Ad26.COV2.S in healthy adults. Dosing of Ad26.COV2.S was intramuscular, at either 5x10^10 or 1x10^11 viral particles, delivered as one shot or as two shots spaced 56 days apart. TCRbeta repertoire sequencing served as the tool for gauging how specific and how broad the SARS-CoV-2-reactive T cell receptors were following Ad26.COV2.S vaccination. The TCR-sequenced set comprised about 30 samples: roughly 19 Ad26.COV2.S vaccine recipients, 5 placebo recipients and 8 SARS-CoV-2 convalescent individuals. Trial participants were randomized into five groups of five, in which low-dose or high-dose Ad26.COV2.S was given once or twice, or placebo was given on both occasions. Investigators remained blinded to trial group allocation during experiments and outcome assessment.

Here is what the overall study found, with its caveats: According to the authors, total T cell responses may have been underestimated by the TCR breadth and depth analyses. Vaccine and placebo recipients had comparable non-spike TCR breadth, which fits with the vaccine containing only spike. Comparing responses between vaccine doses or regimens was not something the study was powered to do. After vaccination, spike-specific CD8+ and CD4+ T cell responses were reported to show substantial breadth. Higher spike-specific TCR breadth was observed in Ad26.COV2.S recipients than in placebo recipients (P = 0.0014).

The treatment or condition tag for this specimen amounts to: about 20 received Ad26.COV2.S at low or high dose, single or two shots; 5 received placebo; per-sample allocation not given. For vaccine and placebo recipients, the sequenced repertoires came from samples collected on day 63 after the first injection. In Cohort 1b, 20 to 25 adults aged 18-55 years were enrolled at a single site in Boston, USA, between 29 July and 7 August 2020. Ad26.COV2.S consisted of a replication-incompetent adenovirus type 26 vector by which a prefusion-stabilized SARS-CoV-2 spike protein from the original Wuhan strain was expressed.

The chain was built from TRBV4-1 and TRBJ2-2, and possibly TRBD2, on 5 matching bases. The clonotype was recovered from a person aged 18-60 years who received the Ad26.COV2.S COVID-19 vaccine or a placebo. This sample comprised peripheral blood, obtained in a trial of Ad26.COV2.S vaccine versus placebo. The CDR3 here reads CASHRLVGTNTGELFF. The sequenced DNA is TGCGCCAGCCACCGACTTGTCGGGACGAACACCGGGGAGCTGTTTTTT.